Presented here are 9 T cell receptor beta chains from one specimen sequenced in a study of tumor and adjacent non-tumor tissue in lung cancer. This sample's RNA came from whole unsorted tissue. This non-tumor lung sample came from over 3 cm beyond the tumor edge. A modified ARM-PCR protocol with three rounds of nested PCR amplified TCRbeta. TCRdb used MiXCR to reprocess the multiplex PCR reads, holding one entry per CDR3 protein. The sample includes over 35,000 distinct CDR3 sequences, approximately 57% seen only once; the top ten take about 50%. Sequenced input: distant non-tumor lung tissue. The source of these receptors is a man aged 50 to 59 with non-small cell lung cancer.

This clonotype was seen at least ten times. The chain uses TRBV7-9 and TRBJ1-1; D remains ambiguous. Germline CDR1 SEHNR, CDR2 FQNEAQ (reference sequence). This CDR3 comprises 13 residues. Trimming removed 2 bases from V and 4 bases from J, with 8 bases in between. The CDR3 protein is CASSLTGFTEAFF. CDR3 bases: TGTGCCAGCAGCTTAACGGGGTTCACTGAAGCTTTCTTT.

About this clonotype itself: A much bigger clone sits one base away, suggesting this may be a read error. The chain is built from TRBV28 and TRBJ2-2; D is undetermined. This CDR3 comprises 16 residues. Germline V CDR1 and CDR2: MDHEN, SYDVKM. This chain's CDR3 is CTSSPGWSTNTGELFF. DNA for the CDR3: TGTACCAGCAGTCCCGGATGGAGTACGAACACCGGGGAGCTGTTTTTT.

At least ten counts were recorded for this clonotype. The CDR3 reads CASSSGLAGATQYF. The CDR3 bases are TGTGCCAGCAGTTCGGGACTAGCGGGGGCCACGCAGTATTTT. V is TRBV6-6 and J is TRBJ2-3; 14 bases agree with TRBD2. Trimming removed 4 bases from V and 9 bases from J; junction bases left unmatched: 3. CDR1 is MNHNY and CDR2 is SVGAGI in the germline V gene (reference sequence). The CDR3 is 14 amino acids.

This clonotype occurred once. This may be a read error, as it is one base from a much larger clone. V gene TRBV7-9 combines with J gene TRBJ2-3, with D possibly TRBD2 on 6 matching bases. This CDR3 spans 17 amino acids. Germline loops: CDR1 SEHNR, CDR2 FQNEAQ (reference sequence). CDR3 nucleotides: TGTGCCAGCAGCTTAGGACTTGCGGGAAGGTACACAGGTACGCAGTATTTT. This translates into CASSLGLAGRYTGTQYF.

Of note for this clonotype: A much larger clonotype is one base distant, so this may be a read error. The chain couples TRBV28 to TRBJ2-2; TRBD1 agrees at 9 bases. CDR1 is MDHEN and CDR2 is SYDVKM in the germline V gene. This CDR3 has 14 amino acids. V was clipped by 2 bases and J by 9 bases; unmatched bases: 4. CDR3 in amino acids: CASSLLQGARELFF. Written as DNA, the CDR3 is TGTGCCAGCAGTTTACTACAGGGGGCCAGGGAGCTGTTTTTT.

This clonotype was picked up many times. V usage is TRBV6-1 and J usage is TRBJ1-6, with a possible D match to TRBD1 (5 bases). V lost 4 bases to trimming and J lost 7 bases, with 11 bases between them. Germline CDR1 and CDR2: MNHNS and SASEGT. The CDR3 is 14 residues long. DNA for the CDR3: TGTGCCAGCAGTGCGTGGACACCCAATTCACCCCTCCACTTT. Translating gives CASSAWTPNSPLHF.

This clonotype was counted between two and nine times. V is TRBV10-3 and J is TRBJ1-4, with D unresolved. Looked up from germline, CDR1 is ENHRY and CDR2 is SYGVKD. Trimming took off 3 bases at V and 3 bases at J, with 11 bases between the two ends. This CDR3 has 15 amino acids. The CDR3 spells CAISEHGAANEKLFF. In nucleotides, the CDR3 is TGTGCCATCAGTGAACACGGTGCAGCTAATGAAAAACTGTTTTTT.

To note about this clonotype: The conserved phenylalanine or tryptophan is not found at the CDR3 terminus, so this likely reflects a read error. J is TRBJ2-3 and V is TRBV7-8; unclear D gene. Germline V CDR1 and CDR2: SGHVS, FQNEAQ. The CDR3 has 16 residues. Between the trimmed V and J ends, which lost 1 base and 0 bases, there was a span of 11 bases. CDR3 sequence: CASSLVGRTSTDTQYY. The CDR3 bases are TGTGCCAGCAGCTTAGTCGGCAGAACTAGCACAGATACGCAGTATTAT.

A note on this clonotype: A read error may account for a junction end that differs from germline. The CDR3 DNA reads as TGTGCTAGCAGCGTATCGGGACACCTGGAGCAGTACTTC. This encodes CASSVSGHLEQYF. The rearrangement joins TRBV11-1 to TRBJ2-7; D is perhaps TRBD1 (6 bases). Germline V CDR1 and CDR2: SGHAT, FQDESV (reference sequence). The CDR3 sequence is 13 residues long.